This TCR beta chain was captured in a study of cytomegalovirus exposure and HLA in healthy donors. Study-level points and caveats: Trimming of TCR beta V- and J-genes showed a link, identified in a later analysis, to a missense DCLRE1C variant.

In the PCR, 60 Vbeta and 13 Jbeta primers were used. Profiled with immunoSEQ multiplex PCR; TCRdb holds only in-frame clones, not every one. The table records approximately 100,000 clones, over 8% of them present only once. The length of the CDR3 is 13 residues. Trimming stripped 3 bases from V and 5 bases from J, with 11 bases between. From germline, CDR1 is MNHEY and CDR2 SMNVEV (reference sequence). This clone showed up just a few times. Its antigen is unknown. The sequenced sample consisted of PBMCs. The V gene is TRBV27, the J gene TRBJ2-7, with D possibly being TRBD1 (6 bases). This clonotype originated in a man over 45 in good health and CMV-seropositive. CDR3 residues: CASSFLQGDEQYF. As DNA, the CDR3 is TGTGCCAGCAGTTTCTTACAGGGTGACGAGCAGTACTTC.